A single TCR beta chain is shown here with its context. As yet, its antigen is unknown. TCRdb analysed the reads with MiXCR anew, one entry per CDR3 protein. This table has some 560,000 distinct CDR3 sequences, 40% appearing once. These data belong to a study of T cell repertoires in cytomegalovirus infection. Study details: It was recently identified HLA-C-restricted and well-studied HLA-B-restricted CMV epitopes that the study used. Public TCR beta signatures indicated both CMV infection and matching HLA type.

Study-wide results and limits: Clonotypes of TCR beta that were HLA-C-restricted and CMV-specific dominated the ex vivo response. Cumulative frequency of public TCR beta families picked out carriers of CMV plus the relevant HLA.

The germline gives CDR1 MNHNS, CDR2 SASEGT. The CDR3 runs to 13 residues. The V end was cut by 6 bases, the J end by 1 base, with 7 bases between. The TCR originated in a human donor in good health (CMV status not recorded). Some clones in this sample may be carry-over from other donors' samples. Specimen: cultured PBMCs, collected from culture after CMV antigen stimulation. The J gene is TRBJ1-5, the V gene TRBV6-1, with D possibly being TRBD1 (6 bases). CDR3 nucleotide sequence: TGTGCCAGCAGGACAGGAAGCAATCAGCCCCAGCATTTT. This sequence encodes CASRTGSNQPQHF.